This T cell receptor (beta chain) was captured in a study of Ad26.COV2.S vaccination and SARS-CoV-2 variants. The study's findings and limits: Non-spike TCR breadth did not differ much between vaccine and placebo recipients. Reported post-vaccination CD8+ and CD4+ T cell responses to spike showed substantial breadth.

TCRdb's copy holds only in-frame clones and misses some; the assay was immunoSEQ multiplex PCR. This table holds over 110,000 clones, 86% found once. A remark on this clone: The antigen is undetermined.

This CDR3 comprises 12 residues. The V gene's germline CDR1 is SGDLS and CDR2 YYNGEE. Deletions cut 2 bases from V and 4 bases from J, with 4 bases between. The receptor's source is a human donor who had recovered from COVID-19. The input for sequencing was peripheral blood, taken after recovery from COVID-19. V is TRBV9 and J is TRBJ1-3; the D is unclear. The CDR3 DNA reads TGTGCCAGCAGCGTCGAGGGAAACACCATATATTTT. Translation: CASSVEGNTIYF.